A selection of T cell receptor beta chains follows, all from one sample in a study of blood T cells in healthy people across ages. From the 5' RACE reads, TCRdb called clonotypes with MiXCR, one entry per CDR3 protein. The sample lists about 630,000 distinct CDR3 sequences, roughly 21% occurring once. Sequenced material: blood. Receptor source: a man between 70 and 80 years old in good health. Each CDR3 is given with its conserved first and last residue. The D gene is left open where the match is weak.

CDR3: CSVGGLAGGEQFF
V: TRBV29-1
D: TRBD2

CDR3: CSASVAVGEQYF
V: TRBV20-1
D: NA

CDR3: CSAEGTASSYEQYF
V: TRBV20-1
D: NA

CDR3: CSGGPRNTQYF
V: TRBV29-1
D: NA

CDR3: CSARGASGRTDTQYF
V: TRBV20-1
D: TRBD2

CDR3: CAISESGPDTDTQYF
V: TRBV10-3
D: NA

CDR3: CASSERTSPGELFF
V: TRBV25-1
D: TRBD2

CDR3: CATSSDWSSYNEQFF
V: TRBV15
D: NA

CDR3: CASNLEGDTYQETQYF
V: TRBV4-3
D: NA

CDR3: CSVRQGAVDTQYF
V: TRBV20-1
D: TRBD1

CDR3: CASSSPGQGNEKLFF
V: TRBV28
D: TRBD1

CDR3: CASSASGTGYEKLFF
V: TRBV6-2/TRBV6-3
D: TRBD1

CDR3: CASSRKTVNTEAFF
V: TRBV3-1
D: NA

CDR3: CASSLEAGAWTEAFF
V: TRBV7-2
D: NA

CDR3: CSARTSGRAVTGELFF
V: TRBV20-1
D: TRBD2

CDR3: CATSDYPAKREGNEQFF
V: TRBV24-1
D: TRBD2

CDR3: CSASGGGAYEQYF
V: TRBV20-1
D: NA

CDR3: CASTRDRGETGELFF
V: TRBV5-1
D: TRBD1

CDR3: CASSSARNYEQYF
V: TRBV12-3/TRBV12-4
D: NA